One TCR beta chain is described in this entry. What it binds is unknown. The CDR3 totals 14 residues. Per the germline V gene, CDR1 is SGHAT and CDR2 is FQNNGV. The ends were cut back, 7 bases at V and 2 bases at J, with 12 bases in the middle. The data were taken from a study of cytomegalovirus exposure and HLA in healthy donors. Overall study results and limits: CMV serostatus was the only recorded immune exposure for donors.

PCR involved 60 Vbeta and 13 Jbeta primers. Original data processing: Unique TCR beta chains numbered approximately 80 million in a later analysis, with some 9.9 million shared. Data came from immunoSEQ multiplex PCR; TCRdb stores just in-frame clones and leaves some out. V, J and clone size reflect that table, while D and trimming were determined from the DNA. The sample records around 130,000 clones, 75% to 90% being singletons. The chain recombines TRBV11-2 with TRBJ2-1; D is unclear. What was sequenced was PBMCs. This clonotype was sampled from a woman in her twenties or thirties in good health and CMV-seropositive. CDR3 sequence reads: CASTESLAYNEQFF. The CDR3 DNA reads TGTGCCAGCACAGAGTCCCTAGCCTACAATGAGCAGTTCTTC.